A single sample is the source of the 10 T cell receptor beta chains below, sequenced in a study of shared clonotypes between healthy human individuals. Sequencing was performed with immunoSEQ multiplex PCR; in TCRdb, only in-frame clones are kept and a portion is missing. The data hold around 2.3 million clones, with around 95% observed a single time. The sample taken for sequencing was naive CD4+ T cells sorted from blood. The subset is: CD45RA+ positively selected. The receptor set was obtained from a man aged 18 to 30 in good health.

V gene TRBV7-2 combines with J gene TRBJ2-7; no definite D call. Germline loops: CDR1 SGHTA, CDR2 FQGNSA. The V and J ends lost 2 bases and 3 bases respectively, with 14 bases between them. The CDR3 loop spans 15 amino acids. CDR3 amino acids: CASSLWTGSVYEQYF. CDR3 nucleotides: TGTGCCAGCAGCTTATGGACCGGGTCAGTCTACGAGCAGTACTTC.

The rearrangement links TRBV20-1 to TRBJ1-2; 8 bases agree with TRBD1. J lost 7 bases, V lost 4 bases, and 2 bases had no gene match. The germline V gene has CDR1 DFQATT and CDR2 SNEGSKA (reference sequence). The CDR3 runs to 11 residues. CDR3 sequence reads: CSATTGGGYTF. The CDR3 nucleotides are TGCAGTGCTACCACAGGGGGTGGCTACACCTTC.

This clone turned up a few times. The same CDR3 arises from other DNA sequences in this sample as well. V and J are TRBV19 and TRBJ1-1; D gene uncertain. CDR3 length: 12 residues. Germline CDR1 reads LNHDA; CDR2 reads SQIVND (reference sequence). V gave up 5 bases and J gave up 0 bases, with 4 bases separating them. CDR3: CASSFLNTEAFF. The DNA for the CDR3 is TGTGCCAGTAGTTTTCTGAACACTGAAGCTTTCTTT.

The V and J genes are TRBV6-1 and TRBJ1-5, with 7 bases fitting TRBD1. The length of the CDR3 is 13 residues. Germline CDR1 is MNHNS and CDR2 is SASEGT. V shed 10 bases and J 3 bases; nucleotides not matched to a gene: 6. For the CDR3, the DNA is TGTGCCACCGGGACAGTCCTCAATCAGCCCCAGCATTTT. It translates to CATGTVLNQPQHF.

This sequence joins TRBV11-2 and TRBJ2-2, with no clear D. CDR3 length equals 11 residues. The germline V and J ends were trimmed by 3 bases and 4 bases, with 0 bases remaining between them. CDR1 SGHAT and CDR2 FQNNGV come from the germline V gene. CDR3 DNA sequence: TGTGCCAGCAGCTTCACCGGGGAGCTGTTTTTT. This encodes CASSFTGELFF.

The rearrangement links TRBV11-2 to TRBJ2-3, with 7 nucleotides matching TRBD2. The CDR3 has 16 residues. Trimming removed 1 base from V and 2 bases from J; junction bases left unmatched: 6. Germline lookup yields CDR1 SGHAT and CDR2 FQNNGV. CDR3 DNA sequence: TGTGCCAGCAGCTTAGTTACCGGGGGGTTCACAGATACGCAGTATTTT. It is translated as CASSLVTGGFTDTQYF.

Regarding this clone: The junction differs from germline at one of its ends, possibly a read error. The chain is built from TRBV7-7 and TRBJ1-5; D is possibly TRBD1 (5 bases). Germline V gene data show CDR1 as SSHAT and CDR2 as FNYEAQ (reference sequence). The CDR3 length is 16 residues. As DNA, the CDR3 is TGTGCTAGCAGCTTAGTTGCAGGGCCGAGCAATCAGCCCCAGCATTTT. Protein product: CASSLVAGPSNQPQHF.

In the case of this clone: Other DNA variants within this sample encode the same CDR3. The chain is built from TRBV5-1 and TRBJ2-2; D gene unclear. V was cut by 1 base and J by 0 bases, with 4 bases left in between. The CDR3 covers 14 residues. Germline V gene sequence: CDR1 SGHRS, CDR2 YFSETQ. Written as DNA, the CDR3 is TGCGCCAGCAGCTTGTTGGCGAACACCGGGGAGCTGTTTTTT. This translates into CASSLLANTGELFF.

The chain carries TRBV6-5 and TRBJ2-5, with D possibly being TRBD2 (6 bases). Trimming cost V 2 bases and J 2 bases, with 12 bases left between them. The CDR3 consists of 15 residues. Per germline, CDR1 MNHEY and CDR2 SVGAGI. Here the CDR3 DNA reads TGTGCCAGCAGTTACATGGCGGGAACACAAGAGACCCAGTACTTC. This codes for CASSYMAGTQETQYF.

The chain couples TRBV10-3 to TRBJ2-1, with D uncertain. The CDR3 contains 12 residues. Germline V lookup: CDR1 ENHRY, CDR2 SYGVKD. The germline V and J ends were trimmed by 4 bases and 4 bases, with 5 bases remaining between them. The CDR3 bases are TGTGCCATCAGTGGAACTTACAATGAGCAGTTCTTC. Its protein product is CAISGTYNEQFF.